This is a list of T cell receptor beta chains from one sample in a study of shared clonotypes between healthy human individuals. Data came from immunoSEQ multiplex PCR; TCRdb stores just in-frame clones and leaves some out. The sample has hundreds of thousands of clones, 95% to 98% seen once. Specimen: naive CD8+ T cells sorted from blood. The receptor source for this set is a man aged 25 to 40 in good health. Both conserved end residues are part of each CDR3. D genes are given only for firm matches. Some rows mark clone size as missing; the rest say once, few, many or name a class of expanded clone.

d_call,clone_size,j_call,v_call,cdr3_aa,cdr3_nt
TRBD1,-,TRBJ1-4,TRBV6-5,CASSYTGTGGEKLFF,TGTGCCAGCAGTTACACCGGGACAGGGGGCGAAAAACTGTTTTTT
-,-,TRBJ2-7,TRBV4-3,CASSLGKSSYEQYF,TGCGCCAGCAGCTTGGGAAAGAGCTCCTACGAGCAGTACTTC
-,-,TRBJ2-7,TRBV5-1,CASSLESTGFDEQYF,TGCGCCAGCAGCTTGGAATCCACAGGGTTCGACGAGCAGTACTTC
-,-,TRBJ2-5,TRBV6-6,CASSYLGAGSETQYF,TGTGCCAGCAGTTACCTCGGAGCCGGATCGGAGACCCAGTACTTC
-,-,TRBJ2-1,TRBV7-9,CASIPSEQHEQFF,TGTGCCAGCATCCCGAGTGAGCAGCATGAGCAGTTCTTC
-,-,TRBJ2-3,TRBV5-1,CASSLRPGGTDTQYF,TGCGCCAGCAGCTTGCGCCCAGGGGGCACAGATACGCAGTATTTT
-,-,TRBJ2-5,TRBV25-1,CASTGGWSEETQYF,TGTGCCAGCACGGGCGGATGGTCAGAGGAGACCCAGTACTTC
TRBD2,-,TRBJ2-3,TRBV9,CASSEREIGDTQYF,TGTGCCAGCAGCGAGCGGGAGATCGGAGATACGCAGTATTTT
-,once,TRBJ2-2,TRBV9,CASSDRRGGVAGELFF,TGTGCCAGCAGCGACCGCCGTGGGGGCGTCGCCGGGGAGCTGTTTTTT
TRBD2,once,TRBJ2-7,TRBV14,CASSQGLAATNYEQYF,TGTGCCAGCAGCCAAGGGCTAGCGGCCACCAACTACGAGCAGTACTTC
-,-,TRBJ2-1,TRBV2,CASKDRYNEQFF,TGTGCCAGCAAGGACCGGTACAATGAGCAGTTCTTC
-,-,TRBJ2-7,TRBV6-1,CASSERVGPFSSYEQYF,TGTGCCAGCAGTGAAAGAGTAGGGCCTTTCAGCTCCTACGAGCAGTACTTC
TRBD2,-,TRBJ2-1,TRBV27,CASSFGAGGNNEQFF,TGTGCCAGCAGTTTCGGTGCGGGAGGGAACAATGAGCAGTTCTTC
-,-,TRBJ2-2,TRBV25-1,CASSGVTGELFF,TGTGCCAGCAGTGGGGTTACCGGGGAGCTGTTTTTT
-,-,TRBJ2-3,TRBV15,CATKPEPVTPDTQYF,TGTGCCACCAAGCCGGAACCAGTAACCCCAGATACGCAGTATTTT
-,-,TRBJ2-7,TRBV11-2,CASSLAGEQYF,TGTGCCAGCAGCTTAGCGGGAGAGCAGTACTTC
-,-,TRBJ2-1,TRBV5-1,CASSSFGQQMEQFF,TGCGCCAGCAGCTCCTTCGGACAGCAAATGGAGCAGTTCTTC